This TCR beta chain was documented in a study of blood T cell repertoires in COVID-19. CDR1 MNHNS and CDR2 SASEGT come from the germline V gene. The CDR3 contains 16 residues. J lost 4 bases, V lost 4 bases, and 6 bases had no gene match. Some clones are missing from TCRdb's copy, which holds only in-frame ones; the method was immunoSEQ multiplex PCR. The repertoire holds 300,000 to 400,000 clones, around 90% seen once, with 5% to 6% in the top ten. The gene calls are TRBV6-1 and TRBJ1-6, with 8 bases matching TRBD1. This receptor was taken from a man aged 25-40 years who had recovered from COVID-19. Material: PBMCs or T cells enriched from blood (not recorded which). CDR3: CASSAGGVGYNSPLHF. In DNA, the CDR3 is TGTGCCAGCAGTGCAGGGGGCGTAGGATATAATTCACCCCTCCACTTT.